The rows below give T cell receptor beta chains drawn from one sample of a study of radiation and T cells in renal cell carcinoma. Measured with immunoSEQ multiplex PCR; TCRdb has only the in-frame clones, and not every one. The table records approximately 150,000 clones, 88% of them present only once. Sample: blood, taken from a patient whose treatment included radiotherapy and nephrectomy. These receptors all stem from a woman aged 65 to 85 with renal cell carcinoma. Each CDR3 is given with its conserved first and last residue. The order of the fields is V gene, clone size, D gene, J gene, CDR3 DNA, CDR3 protein. D genes are given only for firm matches. Some rows have no size entry. The others give once, few or many, or a class for an expanded clone.

V gene: TRBV2
clone size: .
D gene: .
J gene: TRBJ1-1
CDR3 DNA: TGTGCCAGCAGTGAAAGTAGGTTTATGAACACTGAAGCTTTCTTT
CDR3 protein: CASSESRFMNTEAFF

V gene: TRBV7-2
clone size: .
D gene: .
J gene: TRBJ2-1
CDR3 DNA: TGTGCCAGCAGCTTAGCGGTAGGCTCCTACAATGAGCAGTTCTTC
CDR3 protein: CASSLAVGSYNEQFF

V gene: TRBV11-3
clone size: .
D gene: TRBD1
J gene: TRBJ2-5
CDR3 DNA: TGTGCCAGCAGCTCGGACAGGGGGCGGTGGGAGACCCAGTACTTC
CDR3 protein: CASSSDRGRWETQYF

V gene: TRBV19
clone size: .
D gene: TRBD2
J gene: TRBJ2-3
CDR3 DNA: TGTGCCAGTAGTTCCAGACTAGCGGAGAACACAGATACGCAGTATTTT
CDR3 protein: CASSSRLAENTDTQYF

V gene: TRBV7-2
clone size: once
D gene: .
J gene: TRBJ1-3
CDR3 DNA: TGTGCCAGCAGCAACCTACAGGGCCCACGAAACACCATATATTTT
CDR3 protein: CASSNLQGPRNTIYF

V gene: TRBV6-5
clone size: .
D gene: .
J gene: TRBJ2-5
CDR3 DNA: TGTGCCAGCAGTCGTCCACAAGAGACCCAGTACTTC
CDR3 protein: CASSRPQETQYF

V gene: TRBV19
clone size: .
D gene: TRBD2
J gene: TRBJ2-3
CDR3 DNA: TGTGCCAGTCTAGCGGGGAGCACAGATACGCAGTATTTT
CDR3 protein: CASLAGSTDTQYF

V gene: TRBV6-1
clone size: few
D gene: TRBD1
J gene: TRBJ1-2
CDR3 DNA: TGTGCCAGCAGGGACAGGGGGCAAGGCTATGGCTACACCTTC
CDR3 protein: CASRDRGQGYGYTF

V gene: TRBV9
clone size: .
D gene: .
J gene: TRBJ1-2
CDR3 DNA: TGTGCCAGCAGCCAGAATAATGGCTACACCTTC
CDR3 protein: CASSQNNGYTF

V gene: TRBV5-1
clone size: .
D gene: .
J gene: TRBJ2-2
CDR3 DNA: TGCGCCAGCAGCTTGGATAACACCGGGGAGCTGTTTTTT
CDR3 protein: CASSLDNTGELFF

V gene: TRBV7-3
clone size: .
D gene: TRBD1
J gene: TRBJ2-7
CDR3 DNA: TGTGCCAGCAGCACCGGACAGGGGATGTACTTC
CDR3 protein: CASSTGQGMYF

V gene: TRBV7-9
clone size: .
D gene: TRBD1
J gene: TRBJ1-4
CDR3 DNA: TGTGCCAGCAGGGAAATACAGGGGGCCGGAAGTAATGAAAAACTGTTTTTT
CDR3 protein: CASREIQGAGSNEKLFF

V gene: TRBV18
clone size: .
D gene: .
J gene: TRBJ1-1
CDR3 DNA: TGTGCCAGCTCACAACAGGGTAGGGACACTGAAGCTTTCTTT
CDR3 protein: CASSQQGRDTEAFF

V gene: TRBV6-1
clone size: .
D gene: .
J gene: TRBJ1-1
CDR3 DNA: TGTGCCAGCGGACAGTTAACTATGAACACTGAAGCTTTCTTT
CDR3 protein: CASGQLTMNTEAFF

V gene: TRBV7-2
clone size: .
D gene: .
J gene: TRBJ1-1
CDR3 DNA: TGTGCCAGCAGCCCATTTGGCAGGGGCACTGAAGCTTTCTTT
CDR3 protein: CASSPFGRGTEAFF

V gene: TRBV5-1
clone size: .
D gene: TRBD1
J gene: TRBJ1-2
CDR3 DNA: TGCGCCAGCAGCTTGGTGGGGACAGCGGCGGCCTACACCTTC
CDR3 protein: CASSLVGTAAAYTF

V gene: TRBV2
clone size: .
D gene: TRBD1
J gene: TRBJ1-2
CDR3 DNA: TGTGCCAGCAGTGCCTCGACAGGGGCCTATGGCTACACCTTC
CDR3 protein: CASSASTGAYGYTF

V gene: TRBV15
clone size: .
D gene: .
J gene: TRBJ1-2
CDR3 DNA: TGTGCCACCGGAAGAGCCCAAGGGACTAACTATGGCTACACCTTC
CDR3 protein: CATGRAQGTNYGYTF

V gene: TRBV6-1
clone size: .
D gene: .
J gene: TRBJ1-1
CDR3 DNA: TGTGCCAGCCGGGGGAGTTTATGGTACACTGAAGCTTTCTTT
CDR3 protein: CASRGSLWYTEAFF

V gene: TRBV28
clone size: .
D gene: TRBD1
J gene: TRBJ1-4
CDR3 DNA: TGTGCCAGCAGTGCTCCGGGACAGAATGAAAAACTGTTTTTT
CDR3 protein: CASSAPGQNEKLFF

V gene: TRBV5-6
clone size: .
D gene: .
J gene: TRBJ1-2
CDR3 DNA: TGTGCCAGCAGCACAAAAAATGGCTACACCTTC
CDR3 protein: CASSTKNGYTF

V gene: TRBV7-6
clone size: few
D gene: TRBD1
J gene: TRBJ1-4
CDR3 DNA: TGTGCCAGCAGCTTCCCCGGGACAGGGGATGAAAAACTGTTTTTT
CDR3 protein: CASSFPGTGDEKLFF

V gene: TRBV7-8
clone size: .
D gene: .
J gene: TRBJ2-1
CDR3 DNA: TGTGCCAGCAGCTTGAGGGAAGTAGTAATCAATGAGCAGTTCTTC
CDR3 protein: CASSLREVVINEQFF

V gene: TRBV5-4
clone size: .
D gene: TRBD1
J gene: TRBJ1-2
CDR3 DNA: TGTGCCAGCAGCCCCCGGGACAGGGTTAACTATGGCTACACCTTC
CDR3 protein: CASSPRDRVNYGYTF

V gene: TRBV9
clone size: .
D gene: TRBD1
J gene: TRBJ1-5
CDR3 DNA: TGTGCCAGCAGCGTCGGGCAGACAGGGCAGCCCCAGCATTTT
CDR3 protein: CASSVGQTGQPQHF

V gene: TRBV27
clone size: .
D gene: .
J gene: TRBJ2-3
CDR3 DNA: TGTGCCAGCAGTTTGAAAGATACGCAGTATTTT
CDR3 protein: CASSLKDTQYF

V gene: TRBV4-2
clone size: .
D gene: .
J gene: TRBJ2-5
CDR3 DNA: TGTGCCAGCAGCCCGTTTTCGAGTGGGGTACGGCAAGAGACCCAGTACTTC
CDR3 protein: CASSPFSSGVRQETQYF

V gene: TRBV4-1
clone size: .
D gene: .
J gene: TRBJ2-3
CDR3 DNA: TGCGCCAGCAGCCAAGATAGGCAGGGTTACACAGATACGCAGTATTTT
CDR3 protein: CASSQDRQGYTDTQYF